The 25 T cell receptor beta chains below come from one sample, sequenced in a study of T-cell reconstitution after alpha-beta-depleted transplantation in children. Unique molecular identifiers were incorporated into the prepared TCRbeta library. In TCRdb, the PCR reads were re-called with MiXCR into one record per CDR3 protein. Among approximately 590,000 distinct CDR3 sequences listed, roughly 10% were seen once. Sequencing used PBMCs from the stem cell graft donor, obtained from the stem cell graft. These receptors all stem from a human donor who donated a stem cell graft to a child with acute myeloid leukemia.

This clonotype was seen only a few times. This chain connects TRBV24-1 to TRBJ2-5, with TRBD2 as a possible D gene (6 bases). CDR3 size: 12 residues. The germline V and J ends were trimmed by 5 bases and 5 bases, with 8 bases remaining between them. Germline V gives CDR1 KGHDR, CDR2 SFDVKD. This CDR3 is CATSAGGETQYF. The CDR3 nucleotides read TGTGCCACCAGTGCTGGGGGGGAGACCCAGTACTTC.

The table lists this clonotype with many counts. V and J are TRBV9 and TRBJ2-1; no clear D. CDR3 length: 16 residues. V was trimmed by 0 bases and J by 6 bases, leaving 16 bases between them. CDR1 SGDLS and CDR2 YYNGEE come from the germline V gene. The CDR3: CASSVEATLGLNEQFF. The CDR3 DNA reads TGTGCCAGCAGCGTAGAGGCCACCCTGGGCCTCAATGAGCAGTTCTTC.

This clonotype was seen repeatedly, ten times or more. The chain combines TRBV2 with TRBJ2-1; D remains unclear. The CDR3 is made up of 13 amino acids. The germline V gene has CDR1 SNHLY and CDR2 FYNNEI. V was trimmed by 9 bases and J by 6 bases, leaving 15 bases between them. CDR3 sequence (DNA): TGTGCCAGAGACCGGACCCAGCTCAATGAGCAGTTCTTC. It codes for CARDRTQLNEQFF.

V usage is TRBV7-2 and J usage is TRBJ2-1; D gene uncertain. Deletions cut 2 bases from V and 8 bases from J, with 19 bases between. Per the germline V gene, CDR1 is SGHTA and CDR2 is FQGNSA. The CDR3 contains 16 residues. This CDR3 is CASSLWEQPPDDEQFF. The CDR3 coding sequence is TGTGCCAGCAGCTTATGGGAACAGCCCCCTGACGATGAGCAGTTCTTC.

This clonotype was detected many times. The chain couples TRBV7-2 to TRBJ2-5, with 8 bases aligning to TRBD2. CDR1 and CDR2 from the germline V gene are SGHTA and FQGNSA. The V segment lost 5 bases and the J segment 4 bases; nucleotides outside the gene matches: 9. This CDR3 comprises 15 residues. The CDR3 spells CASSTAGTRAETQYF. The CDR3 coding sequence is TGTGCCAGCAGCACAGCCGGGACTAGAGCAGAGACCCAGTACTTC.

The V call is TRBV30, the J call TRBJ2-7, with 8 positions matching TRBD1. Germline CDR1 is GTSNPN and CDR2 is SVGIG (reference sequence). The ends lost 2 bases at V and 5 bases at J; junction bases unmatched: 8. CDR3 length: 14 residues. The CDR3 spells CAWSIRQGTHEQYF. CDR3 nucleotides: TGTGCCTGGAGTATCCGACAGGGGACGCACGAGCAGTACTTC.

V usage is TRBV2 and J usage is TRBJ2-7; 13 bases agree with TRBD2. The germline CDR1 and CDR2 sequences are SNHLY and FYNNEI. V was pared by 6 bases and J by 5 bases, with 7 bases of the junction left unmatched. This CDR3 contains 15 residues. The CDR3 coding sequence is TGTGCCAGCAGCCCACGGACTAGCGGGAGCCACGAGCAGTACTTC. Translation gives CASSPRTSGSHEQYF.

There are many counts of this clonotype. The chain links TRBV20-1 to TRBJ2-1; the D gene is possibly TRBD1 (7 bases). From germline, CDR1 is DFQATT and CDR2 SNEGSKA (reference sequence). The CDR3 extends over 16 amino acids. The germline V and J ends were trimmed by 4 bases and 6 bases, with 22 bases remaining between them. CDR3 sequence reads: CSAIGGHRAGGNEQFF. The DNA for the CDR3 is TGCAGTGCTATCGGGGGTCACCGGGCAGGGGGCAATGAGCAGTTCTTC.

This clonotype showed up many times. CDR3 DNA: TGTGCCAGCAGCGCAGGGAACAGGGGGCCCAATGAGCAGTTCTTC. This encodes CASSAGNRGPNEQFF. The genes are TRBV9 and TRBJ2-1; 9 positions match TRBD1. V lost 3 bases to trimming and J lost 6 bases; unmatched junction nucleotides: 7. Germline V gives CDR1 SGDLS, CDR2 YYNGEE. This CDR3 has 15 amino acids.

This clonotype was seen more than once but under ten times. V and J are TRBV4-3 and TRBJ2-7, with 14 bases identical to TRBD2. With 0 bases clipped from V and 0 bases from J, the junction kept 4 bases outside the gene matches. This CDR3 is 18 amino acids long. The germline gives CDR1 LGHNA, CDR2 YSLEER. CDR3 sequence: CASSQERGLAGASYEQYF. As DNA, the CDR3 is TGCGCCAGCAGCCAAGAAAGGGGACTAGCGGGAGCCTCCTACGAGCAGTACTTC.

The CDR3 here is CATLRPTGNTEAFF. CDR3 nucleotides: TGTGCCACCCTCCGACCGACAGGAAACACTGAAGCTTTCTTT. This chain connects TRBV6-2 or TRBV6-3 to TRBJ1-1; tentative D call: TRBD1 (6 bases). V was trimmed by 10 bases and J by 2 bases, leaving 17 bases between them. Germline CDR1 is MNHEY and CDR2 is SVGEGT. The CDR3 is 14 amino acids.

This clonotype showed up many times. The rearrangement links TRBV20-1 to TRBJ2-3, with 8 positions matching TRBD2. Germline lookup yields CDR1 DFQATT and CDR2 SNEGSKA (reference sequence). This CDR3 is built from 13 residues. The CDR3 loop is CSLSGISTDTQYF. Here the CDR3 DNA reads TGCAGCCTTAGCGGGATTAGCACAGATACGCAGTATTTT.

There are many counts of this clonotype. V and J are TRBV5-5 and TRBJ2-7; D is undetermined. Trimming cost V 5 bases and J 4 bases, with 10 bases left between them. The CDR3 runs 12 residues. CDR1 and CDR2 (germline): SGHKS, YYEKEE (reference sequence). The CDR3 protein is CASSLQDYEQYF. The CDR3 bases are TGTGCCAGCAGTTTACAAGATTACGAGCAGTACTTC.

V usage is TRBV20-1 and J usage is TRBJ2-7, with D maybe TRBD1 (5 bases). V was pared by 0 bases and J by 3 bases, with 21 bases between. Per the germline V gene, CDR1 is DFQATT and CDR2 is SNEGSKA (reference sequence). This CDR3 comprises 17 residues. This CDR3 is CSARDVGPQGLLYEQYF. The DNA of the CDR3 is TGCAGTGCTAGAGATGTGGGGCCCCAGGGTCTACTCTACGAGCAGTACTTC.

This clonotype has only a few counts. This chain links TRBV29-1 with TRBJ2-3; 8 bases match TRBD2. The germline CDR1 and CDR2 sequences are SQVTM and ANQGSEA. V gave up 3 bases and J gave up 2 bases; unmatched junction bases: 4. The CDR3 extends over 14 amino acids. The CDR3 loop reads CSVDGREDTDTQYF. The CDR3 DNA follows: TGCAGCGTTGACGGGCGGGAGGACACAGATACGCAGTATTTT.

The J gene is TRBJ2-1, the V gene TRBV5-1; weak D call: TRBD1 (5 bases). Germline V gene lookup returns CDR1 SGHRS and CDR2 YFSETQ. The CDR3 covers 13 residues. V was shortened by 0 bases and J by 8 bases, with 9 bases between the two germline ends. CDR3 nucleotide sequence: TGCGCCAGCAGCTTGGCCCTGGGGCATGAGCAGTTCTTC. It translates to CASSLALGHEQFF.

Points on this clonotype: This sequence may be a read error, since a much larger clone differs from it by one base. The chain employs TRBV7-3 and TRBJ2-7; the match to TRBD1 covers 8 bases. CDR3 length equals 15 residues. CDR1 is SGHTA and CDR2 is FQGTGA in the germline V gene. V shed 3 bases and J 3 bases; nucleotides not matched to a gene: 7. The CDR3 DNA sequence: TGTGCCAGCAGCTTTGGGGCAGGGGGCAACTACGAGCAGTACTTC. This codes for CASSFGAGGNYEQYF.

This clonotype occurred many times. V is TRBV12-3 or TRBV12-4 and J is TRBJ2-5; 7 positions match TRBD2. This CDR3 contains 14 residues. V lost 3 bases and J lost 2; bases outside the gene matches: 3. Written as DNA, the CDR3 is TGTGCCAGCAGTTTGAGCGGGACGCAAGAGACCCAGTACTTC. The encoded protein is CASSLSGTQETQYF.

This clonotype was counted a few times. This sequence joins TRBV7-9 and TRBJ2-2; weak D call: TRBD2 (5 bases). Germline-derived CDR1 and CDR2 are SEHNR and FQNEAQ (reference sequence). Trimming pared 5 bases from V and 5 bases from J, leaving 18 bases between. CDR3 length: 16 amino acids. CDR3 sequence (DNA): TGTGCCAGCAGCATGATCCGGGGTCTGGGGACCGGGGAGCTGTTTTTT. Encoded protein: CASSMIRGLGTGELFF.

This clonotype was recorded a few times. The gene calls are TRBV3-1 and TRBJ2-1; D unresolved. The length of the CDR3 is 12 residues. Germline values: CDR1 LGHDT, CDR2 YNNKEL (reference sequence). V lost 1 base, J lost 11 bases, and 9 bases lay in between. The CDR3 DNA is TGTGCCAGCAGCCAAGGGAACTCAAAGCAGTTCTTC. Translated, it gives CASSQGNSKQFF.

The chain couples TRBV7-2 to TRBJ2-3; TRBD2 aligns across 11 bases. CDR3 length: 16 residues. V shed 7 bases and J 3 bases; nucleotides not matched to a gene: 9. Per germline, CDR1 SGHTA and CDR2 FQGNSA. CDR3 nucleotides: TGTGCCAGCACCCTACTAGCGGGAGTAGGAACAGATACGCAGTATTTT. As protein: CASTLLAGVGTDTQYF.

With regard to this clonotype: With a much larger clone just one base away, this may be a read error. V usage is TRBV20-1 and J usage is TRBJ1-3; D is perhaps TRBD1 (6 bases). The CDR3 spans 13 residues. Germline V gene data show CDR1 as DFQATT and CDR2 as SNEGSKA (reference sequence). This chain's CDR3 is CSARGRRWDTVYF. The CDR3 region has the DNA TGCAGTGCTAGAGGGAGGCGATGGGACACCGTATATTTT.

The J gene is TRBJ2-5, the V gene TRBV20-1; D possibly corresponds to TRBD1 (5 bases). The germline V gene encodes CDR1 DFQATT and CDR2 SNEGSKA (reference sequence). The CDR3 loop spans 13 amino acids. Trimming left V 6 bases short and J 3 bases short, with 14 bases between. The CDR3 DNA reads TGCAGTGCCGAAGGGGCGGTTGAAGAGACCCAGTACTTC. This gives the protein CSAEGAVEETQYF.

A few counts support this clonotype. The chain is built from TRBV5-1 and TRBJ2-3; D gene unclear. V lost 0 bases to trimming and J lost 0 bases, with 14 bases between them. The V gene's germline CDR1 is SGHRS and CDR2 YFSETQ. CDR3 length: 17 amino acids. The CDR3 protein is CASSLGAVDISTDTQYF. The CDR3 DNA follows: TGCGCCAGCAGCTTGGGGGCCGTAGACATAAGCACAGATACGCAGTATTTT.

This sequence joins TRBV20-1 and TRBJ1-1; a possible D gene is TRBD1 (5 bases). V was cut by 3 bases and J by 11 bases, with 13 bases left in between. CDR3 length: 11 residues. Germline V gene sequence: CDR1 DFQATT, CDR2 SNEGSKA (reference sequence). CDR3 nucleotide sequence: TGCAGTGCTAGGGAGGGGCCCGACGCTTTCTTT. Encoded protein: CSAREGPDAFF.